A selection of T cell receptor beta chains follows, all from one sample in a study of long-term antiretroviral therapy in people with HIV. The table came from immunoSEQ multiplex PCR; TCRdb's copy has only in-frame clones and leaves some out. There are 15,000 to 20,000 clones in the sample; roughly 78% occur only once, and 6.5% to 10% lies in the top ten. This sample comprised unsorted PBMCs, obtained at the start of antiretroviral therapy. The receptors were sampled from a man aged 30 to 39 with HIV. CDR3s include the opening cysteine and the closing phenylalanine or tryptophan. Each record gives: clone size, V gene, J gene, D gene, CDR3 DNA, CDR3 protein. A D gene is named only where the DNA matches it firmly. For some rows the clone size is stated as once, few or many, or as a class when expanded; others skip it.

size: NA
V: TRBV4-1
J: TRBJ1-1
D: TRBD1
DNA: TGCGCCAGCAGCCAAGAGGCTCCGGGACAGGGTATCACTGAAGCTTTCTTT
CDR3: CASSQEAPGQGITEAFF

size: NA
V: TRBV5-5
J: TRBJ1-1
D: TRBD1
DNA: TGTGCCAGCAGCTTGTGGGACAGGGGGCAGGGGGGAGCTTTCTTT
CDR3: CASSLWDRGQGGAFF

size: once
V: TRBV28
J: TRBJ1-5
D: NA
DNA: TGTGCCAGCAGTTTAGCCCTGGACAGTTATAGCAATCAGCCCCAGCATTTT
CDR3: CASSLALDSYSNQPQHF

size: NA
V: TRBV4-1
J: TRBJ1-5
D: NA
DNA: TGCGCCAGCAGCCAGAGGGAGGCCAGCAATCAGCCCCAGCATTTT
CDR3: CASSQREASNQPQHF

size: few
V: TRBV7-2
J: TRBJ2-7
D: NA
DNA: TGTGCCAGCAGCATTGAGCCGCGCTACGAGCAGTACTTC
CDR3: CASSIEPRYEQYF

size: once
V: TRBV28
J: TRBJ2-7
D: TRBD2
DNA: TGTGCCAGCAGTTCGACGTTAGCGGGCAAAGGGACCTACGAGCAGTACTTC
CDR3: CASSSTLAGKGTYEQYF

size: NA
V: TRBV21-1
J: TRBJ2-7
D: NA
DNA: TGTGCCAGGAGGGTGCCGGGACAGGCCCACGAGCAGTACTTC
CDR3: CARRVPGQAHEQYF

size: once
V: TRBV5-1
J: TRBJ2-7
D: NA
DNA: TGCGCCAGCAGCCCCGTCCGGGACATCTTGCGGGAGATCCACGAGCAGTACTTC
CDR3: CASSPVRDILREIHEQYF

size: NA
V: TRBV19
J: TRBJ2-5
D: NA
DNA: TGTGCCAGTAGTATAAATATGGGCAGCGGCGAGGGGACCCAGTACTTC
CDR3: CASSINMGSGEGTQYF

size: NA
V: TRBV19
J: TRBJ1-2
D: NA
DNA: TGTGCCACAACGACTAGAGCCTCCTCCGACTTTGGCTACACCTTC
CDR3: CATTTRASSDFGYTF

size: once
V: TRBV30
J: TRBJ2-3
D: NA
DNA: TGTGCCTGGTCGTGGACGCGCACAGATACGCAGTATTTT
CDR3: CAWSWTRTDTQYF

size: NA
V: TRBV6-5
J: TRBJ2-2
D: NA
DNA: TGTGCCAGCGGCCTACTCCCCGGGGGTGGCGGGGAGCTGTTTTTT
CDR3: CASGLLPGGGGELFF

size: NA
V: TRBV7-2
J: TRBJ2-7
D: NA
DNA: TGTGCCAGCAGCTTAGATTCCCCAGCCGCGCAGTACTTC
CDR3: CASSLDSPAAQYF

size: NA
V: TRBV10-2
J: TRBJ2-1
D: NA
DNA: TGCGCCAGCAGTGAGGCGGCTAGCGCGGGCGATGAGCAGTTCTTC
CDR3: CASSEAASAGDEQFF

size: NA
V: TRBV7-2
J: TRBJ2-1
D: TRBD2
DNA: TGTGCCAGCAGCTTCGGGACTAGCGGGTTTGGTGAGCAGTTCTTC
CDR3: CASSFGTSGFGEQFF

size: NA
V: TRBV5-4
J: TRBJ1-3
D: NA
DNA: TGTGCCAGCACGCTTAGGGGAGGCGCTGGAAACACCATATATTTT
CDR3: CASTLRGGAGNTIYF

size: NA
V: TRBV11-2
J: TRBJ2-7
D: NA
DNA: TGTGCCAGCAGCTTGGGGGATTACGAGCAGTACTTC
CDR3: CASSLGDYEQYF

size: NA
V: TRBV2
J: TRBJ2-5
D: NA
DNA: TGTGCCAGCAGTCCACCCGGCAGGGAACAAGAGACCCAGTACTTC
CDR3: CASSPPGREQETQYF

size: NA
V: TRBV25-1
J: TRBJ2-5
D: NA
DNA: TGTGCCAGCACTTACAGGGACGAAGAGACCCAGTACTTC
CDR3: CASTYRDEETQYF

size: NA
V: TRBV29-1
J: TRBJ1-1
D: TRBD1
DNA: TGCAGCGTTGAAGGCCCCAGGGGGATCACTGAAGCTTTCTTT
CDR3: CSVEGPRGITEAFF

size: NA
V: TRBV9
J: TRBJ2-1
D: NA
DNA: TGTGCCAGCAGCGTTACCGGGGGCTCCTACAATGAGCAGTTCTTC
CDR3: CASSVTGGSYNEQFF

size: once
V: TRBV5-1
J: TRBJ2-2
D: NA
DNA: TGCGCCAGCAGCTTGGTCGGGGTGAACACCGGGGAGCTGTTTTTT
CDR3: CASSLVGVNTGELFF

size: once
V: TRBV6-8
J: TRBJ1-6
D: TRBD1
DNA: TGTGCCAGCTCGAGGACAGGGGGTTTGTCACCCCTCCACTTT
CDR3: CASSRTGGLSPLHF

size: medium-sized
V: TRBV14
J: TRBJ2-1
D: NA
DNA: TGTGCCAGCAGCCAGTTTGACAGTTACAATGAGCAGTTCTTC
CDR3: CASSQFDSYNEQFF

size: NA
V: TRBV6-1
J: TRBJ1-5
D: NA
DNA: TGTGCCAGCAGTGTAAAGGGGGTCTTTTCCCAGGCCCAGCATTTT
CDR3: CASSVKGVFSQAQHF

size: NA
V: TRBV30
J: TRBJ1-5
D: NA
DNA: TGTGCCTGGAGTGATGGGACGATGGGGGGTCAGCCCCAGCATTTT
CDR3: CAWSDGTMGGQPQHF

size: NA
V: TRBV2
J: TRBJ1-5
D: NA
DNA: TGTGCCAGCAGTGAACAGGGAGGGAGCAATCAGCCCCAGCATTTT
CDR3: CASSEQGGSNQPQHF

size: NA
V: TRBV19
J: TRBJ2-1
D: NA
DNA: TGTGCCAGTAGTATTAGCGCGAATGAGCAGTTCTTC
CDR3: CASSISANEQFF

size: NA
V: TRBV13
J: TRBJ2-1
D: NA
DNA: TGTGCCAGCAGCTTCGGGCGGGGTTACAATGAGCAGTTCTTC
CDR3: CASSFGRGYNEQFF

size: once
V: TRBV11-2
J: TRBJ1-4
D: NA
DNA: TGTGCCAGCAGCTTAAGACAGCTAGGTCAACTGTTTTTT
CDR3: CASSLRQLGQLFF

size: NA
V: TRBV29-1
J: TRBJ2-3
D: TRBD2
DNA: TGCAGCGTTAATCCGGGACTAGCGGCAGATGGTACGCAGTATTTT
CDR3: CSVNPGLAADGTQYF

size: NA
V: TRBV7-2
J: TRBJ2-1
D: TRBD2
DNA: TGTGCCAGCAGACCCGGGACTAGCGGGGGTTATGAGCAGTTCTTC
CDR3: CASRPGTSGGYEQFF

size: NA
V: TRBV19
J: TRBJ1-1
D: NA
DNA: TGTGCCAGTAGTAGAAAGGGTGTCAACACTGAAGCTTTCTTT
CDR3: CASSRKGVNTEAFF

size: NA
V: TRBV7-9
J: TRBJ2-5
D: NA
DNA: TGTGCCAGCAGCGTCGGGGGTCGGGAGACCCAGTACTTC
CDR3: CASSVGGRETQYF

size: NA
V: TRBV12-5
J: TRBJ2-7
D: NA
DNA: TGTGCTAGTGGGAGGGGAAGGTACGAGCAGTACTTC
CDR3: CASGRGRYEQYF

size: NA
V: TRBV5-4
J: TRBJ2-3
D: TRBD2
DNA: TGTGCCAGCAGCTTATGGACTAGCGGGGGCACAGATACGCAGTATTTT
CDR3: CASSLWTSGGTDTQYF

size: NA
V: TRBV15
J: TRBJ2-1
D: TRBD1
DNA: TGTGCCACCAGCAGAGATCAGGGGGCTTCTGGTAATGAGCAGTTCTTC
CDR3: CATSRDQGASGNEQFF

size: NA
V: TRBV28
J: TRBJ1-3
D: NA
DNA: TGTGCCAGCAGCCCCCGACGAGGCGGACTCTCTGGAAACACCATATATTTT
CDR3: CASSPRRGGLSGNTIYF

size: NA
V: TRBV7-6
J: TRBJ2-5
D: NA
DNA: TGTGCCAGCAGCCAGAATTCTCCCGGGCCACAAGAGACCCAGTACTTC
CDR3: CASSQNSPGPQETQYF

size: NA
V: TRBV27
J: TRBJ2-7
D: TRBD1
DNA: TGTGCCAGCAGTTTATTACAGGGGATCGACGAGCAGTACTTC
CDR3: CASSLLQGIDEQYF

size: NA
V: TRBV2
J: TRBJ2-3
D: TRBD2
DNA: TGTGCCAGCAGTGAAATTAGCGGGAGTACGTATATCGCAGATACGCAGTATTTT
CDR3: CASSEISGSTYIADTQYF

size: NA
V: TRBV6-5
J: TRBJ1-4
D: NA
DNA: TGTGCCAGCACCTTCAGCGCAACTAATGAAAAACTGTTTTTT
CDR3: CASTFSATNEKLFF

size: few
V: TRBV7-9
J: TRBJ1-1
D: NA
DNA: TGTGCCAGCAGCTCGATTACACCTGAAGCTTTCTTT
CDR3: CASSSITPEAFF

size: NA
V: TRBV2
J: TRBJ2-1
D: TRBD2
DNA: TGTGCGAGAGGGGAGGCGGGGGGCCTCAATGAGCAGTTCTTC
CDR3: CARGEAGGLNEQFF